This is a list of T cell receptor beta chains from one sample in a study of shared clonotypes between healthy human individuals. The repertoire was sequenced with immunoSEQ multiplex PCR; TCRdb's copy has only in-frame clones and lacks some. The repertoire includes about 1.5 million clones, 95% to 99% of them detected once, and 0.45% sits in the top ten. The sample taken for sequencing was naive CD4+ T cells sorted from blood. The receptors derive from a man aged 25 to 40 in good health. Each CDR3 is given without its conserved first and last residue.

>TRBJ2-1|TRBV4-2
ASSPTVSSYNEQF
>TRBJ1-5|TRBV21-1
ASSKLGNQPQH
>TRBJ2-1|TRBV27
ASSFHGLAEHNEQF
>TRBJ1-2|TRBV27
ASGQGYGYT
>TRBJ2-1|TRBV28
ASSLGGSSYNEQF
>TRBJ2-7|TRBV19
ASSIPGVSGRRYEQY
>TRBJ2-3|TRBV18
ASSPGPLGVDTQY
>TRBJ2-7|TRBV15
ATSRDMSASYEQY
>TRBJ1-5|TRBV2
ASSGQSRPQH
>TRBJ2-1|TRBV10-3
ATERGGNYNEQF
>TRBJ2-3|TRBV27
ASSETGPSTDTQY
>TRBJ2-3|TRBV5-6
ASSLWARDTQY
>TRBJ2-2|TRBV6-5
ASSYEASMRAGELF
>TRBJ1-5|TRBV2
ASSRDREQPQH
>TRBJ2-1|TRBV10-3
AISERGPPYNEQF
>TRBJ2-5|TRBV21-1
ASSLPEQGQQETQY
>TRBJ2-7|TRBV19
ASSTTGPMDEQY
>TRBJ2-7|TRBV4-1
ASSPQERDEQY
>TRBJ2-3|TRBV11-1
ASSGNRGDTQY
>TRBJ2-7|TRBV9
ASSVSPGPEQY
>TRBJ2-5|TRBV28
ASSTPGGRETQY
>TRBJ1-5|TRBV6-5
ASSSATGGSNQPQH
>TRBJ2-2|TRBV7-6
ASSPRPGQASNTGELF
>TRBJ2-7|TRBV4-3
ASSQRERANEQY
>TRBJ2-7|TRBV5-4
ASSHRGQPYEQY
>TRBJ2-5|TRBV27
ASSSTPGRRQETQY
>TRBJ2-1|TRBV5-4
ASSLTAYNEQF
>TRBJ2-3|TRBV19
ASSMTDTQY
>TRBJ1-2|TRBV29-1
SVGGTGVVGNYGYT
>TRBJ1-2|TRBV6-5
AITQGLGYGYT
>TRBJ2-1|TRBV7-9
ASSLGRLAGVGEQF
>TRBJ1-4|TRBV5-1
ASSGTGIGNEKLF
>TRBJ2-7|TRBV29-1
SAGGTNPYEQY
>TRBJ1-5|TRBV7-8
ASSLQGNQPQH
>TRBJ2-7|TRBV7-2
ASSLAGRYEQY
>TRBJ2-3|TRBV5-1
ASSPNVFGGRLGDTQY
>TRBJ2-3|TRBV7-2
ASSLRAGVADTQY
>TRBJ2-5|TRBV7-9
ASSQSGSETQY